The 21 T cell receptor beta chains below all came from one sample that was sequenced in a study of blood T cells in healthy people across ages. A second 7 to 11 cycle PCR used barcoded and J-beta primers. TCRdb used MiXCR to reprocess the 5' RACE reads, holding one entry per CDR3 protein. The table records hundreds of thousands of distinct CDR3 sequences, more than 35% of them present only once. Sequencing used blood. The receptor source for this set is an elderly man in good health.

This clonotype was found many times. The chain carries TRBV7-2 and TRBJ2-3; TRBD2 agrees at 13 bases. Germline V lookup: CDR1 SGHTA, CDR2 FQGNSA. The CDR3 loop spans 16 amino acids. The V gene end was trimmed by 5 bases and the J gene end by 5 bases; junction bases not matched to a gene: 7. The CDR3 nucleotides read TGTGCCAGCAGCCCTACTAGCGGGAGGGCCTTAGATACGCAGTATTTT. It translates to CASSPTSGRALDTQYF. Full variable domain (outside the CDR3, taken from reference TRBV7-2 and TRBJ2-3): GAGVSQSPSNKVTEKGKDVELRCDPISGHTALYWYRQSLGQGLEFLIYFQGNSAPDKSGLPSDRFSAERTGGSVSTLTIQRTQQEDSAVYLCASSPTSGRALDTQYFGPGTRLTVL.

This clonotype has just a few counts. The chain joins TRBV27 to TRBJ2-1; TRBD1 matches at 8 bases. This CDR3 comprises 17 residues. Trimming at V came to 4 bases and at J to 5 bases, leaving 13 bases not matched to a gene. Germline values: CDR1 MNHEY, CDR2 SMNVEV (reference sequence). CDR3 DNA sequence: TGTGCCAGCAGTTCGCGACGCCAGGGACAGGCGGACAATGAGCAGTTCTTC. It translates to CASSSRRQGQADNEQFF.

The sample holds a few counts of this clonotype. V usage is TRBV4-1 and J usage is TRBJ2-7; D is unresolved. The CDR3 spans 10 residues. The V gene lost 4 bases and the J gene lost 2 bases, with 0 bases spanning the gap. CDR1 and CDR2 from the germline V gene are MGHRA and YSYEKL. CDR3 amino acids: CASSPYEQYF. The CDR3, as DNA: TGCGCCAGCAGCCCCTACGAGCAGTACTTC.

The V call is TRBV5-1, the J call TRBJ2-5; D perhaps matches TRBD2 (6 bases). V was trimmed by 4 bases and J by 11 bases, leaving 21 bases between them. Germline-derived CDR1 and CDR2 are SGHRS and YFSETQ. The CDR3 is 14 amino acids. The DNA for the CDR3 is TGCGCCAGCAGCCCCGGGACTTTACACAATGAGCAGTACTTC. Translating it yields CASSPGTLHNEQYF.

This clonotype was detected only once. The V and J genes are TRBV14 and TRBJ2-1, with D hard to call. The ends were cut back, 3 bases at V and 12 bases at J, with 18 bases in the middle. The CDR3 runs to 14 residues. The germline CDR1 and CDR2 sequences are SGHDN and FVKESK. The CDR3, as DNA: TGTGCCAGCAGCCACAGTCTGGGCCCCAGTGGGCAGTTCTTC. It encodes CASSHSLGPSGQFF.

The J gene is TRBJ1-6, the V gene TRBV2, with D possibly being TRBD1 (6 bases). Germline CDR1 SNHLY, CDR2 FYNNEI. The V end was cut by 7 bases, the J end by 10 bases, with 17 bases between. The length of the CDR3 is 14 residues. CDR3 loop: CASTEQGLYSPLHF. CDR3 in DNA: TGTGCCAGCACCGAACAGGGATTGTACTCACCCCTCCACTTT.

CDR3 protein: CASRTILAAFGTDTQYF. CDR3 coding DNA: TGTGCCAGCAGAACTATACTAGCGGCCTTCGGCACAGATACGCAGTATTTT. The V gene is TRBV6-1, the J gene TRBJ2-3; 8 nucleotides match TRBD2. The CDR3 loop spans 17 amino acids. V gave up 6 bases and J gave up 1 base; unmatched junction bases: 12. Looked up from germline, CDR1 is MNHNS and CDR2 is SASEGT.

This clonotype has just a few counts. V usage is TRBV7-2 and J usage is TRBJ2-5, with 7 bases matching TRBD2. This CDR3 spans 14 amino acids. J was trimmed by 5 bases and V by 6 bases; bases with no gene match: 9. CDR1 is SGHTA and CDR2 is FQGNSA in the germline V gene. The CDR3 DNA reads TGTGCCAGCAGGCCCACGGGAGGCCGTGAGACCCAGTACTTC. Protein product: CASRPTGGRETQYF.

Regarding this clonotype: A clone one base away is much larger, so this may be a read error. This rearrangement joins TRBV12-3 or TRBV12-4 to TRBJ2-5; D possibly uses TRBD1 or TRBD2 (5 bases each). The CDR3 is 11 residues long. Trimming left V 6 bases short and J 11 bases short, with 13 bases between. The CDR3 loop reads CASSPGDQQYF. CDR3 in DNA: TGTGCCAGCAGCCCTGGGGACCAGCAGTACTTC.

The chain joins TRBV24-1 to TRBJ2-1; 9 bases line up with TRBD1. Germline V gives CDR1 KGHDR, CDR2 SFDVKD. The CDR3 spans 14 residues. V shed 4 bases and J 4 bases; nucleotides not matched to a gene: 1. The chain's CDR3 is CATSEGQGYNEQFF. Here the CDR3 DNA reads TGTGCCACCAGTGAGGGACAGGGATACAATGAGCAGTTCTTC.

This sequence joins TRBV27 and TRBJ2-7; unclear D gene. Gene TRBJ2-5 matches the end of the DNA better, so the J call may be wrong. CDR1 and CDR2 (germline): MNHEY, SMNVEV (reference sequence). This CDR3 is built from 15 residues. In DNA, the CDR3 is TGTGCCAGCAGTTTTATAGGGTCGGACCTAGGGACCCAGTACTTC. This sequence encodes CASSFIGSDLGTQYF.

This chain connects TRBV12-3 or TRBV12-4 to TRBJ2-7, with 8 bases lining up with TRBD1. The CDR3 is 16 amino acids. The V gene end was trimmed by 3 bases and the J gene end by 3 bases; junction bases not matched to a gene: 10. In DNA form, the CDR3 reads TGTGCCAGCAGTTTTAATGCGGGACAGGTATACTACGAGCAGTACTTC. This translates into CASSFNAGQVYYEQYF.

This clonotype has ten or more counts. One junction end disagrees with the germline gene, perhaps due to a read error. The V call is TRBV28, the J call TRBJ2-7; no definite D call. This CDR3 is built from 14 residues. Germline V CDR1 and CDR2: MDHEN, SYDVKM. The CDR3, as DNA: TGTGCCAGCAGTTCCCCCGGACGTTCCTCCGAGCAGTACTTC. Translating it yields CASSSPGRSSEQYF. The complete variable domain, with remaining parts taken from reference TRBV28 and TRBJ2-7, reads DVKVTQSSRYLVKRTGEKVFLECVQDMDHENMFWYRQDPGLGLRLIYFSYDVKMKEKGDIPEGYSVSREKKERFSLILESASTNQTSMYLCASSSPGRSSEQYFGPGTRLTVT.

This sequence joins TRBV2 and TRBJ2-1; 9 positions match TRBD2. This CDR3 region has 19 residues. Germline CDR1 SNHLY, CDR2 FYNNEI. V trimming: 7 bases; J trimming: 4 bases; junction bases outside the gene matches: 20. CDR3 sequence (DNA): TGTGCCAGCACGAGCGGGGGTAGCGGGAGAGGTGCGCGGTACAATGAGCAGTTCTTC. Its translation is CASTSGGSGRGARYNEQFF.

For the CDR3, the DNA is TGCAGCGTTGAAGAATCCCAGGCCGGTGAAAAACTGTTTTTT. Protein: CSVEESQAGEKLFF. This rearrangement joins TRBV29-1 to TRBJ1-4; D gene unclear. The CDR3 totals 14 residues. V lost 0 bases to trimming and J lost 7 bases, with 12 bases between them. In germline, CDR1 is SQVTM, CDR2 ANQGSEA.

This clonotype was counted at least ten times. The chain employs TRBV25-1 and TRBJ1-2; weak D call: TRBD1 (5 bases). The germline gives CDR1 MGHDK, CDR2 SYGVNS. This CDR3 has 14 residues. The ends were cut back, 2 bases at V and 4 bases at J, with 11 bases in the middle. The chain's CDR3 is CASSEGGLAYGYTF. The CDR3 DNA is TGTGCCAGCAGTGAAGGGGGTTTGGCCTATGGCTACACCTTC.

There are a few counts of this clonotype. V gene TRBV4-2 combines with J gene TRBJ2-7; TRBD2 matches at 7 bases. The CDR3 sequence is 18 residues long. CDR1 is LGHNA and CDR2 is YNFKEQ in the germline V gene. The trim removed 0 bases at V and 3 bases at J, leaving 14 bases unmatched. The CDR3 region has the DNA TGTGCCAGCAGCCAAGATCTTGAGGTCGTGGCGGGAGACTACGAGCAGTACTTC. Residues: CASSQDLEVVAGDYEQYF.

The count of this clonotype is one. The CDR3 ends on some other residue instead of the conserved phenylalanine or tryptophan, so this is likely a read error. The chain uses TRBV7-9 and TRBJ1-4; D is ambiguous. In germline, CDR1 is SEHNR, CDR2 FQNEAQ (reference sequence). This CDR3 comprises 15 residues. Trimming removed 5 bases from V and 0 bases from J, with 10 bases in between. The CDR3 region has the DNA TGTGCCAGCAGCAATCCTCGGACAACTAATGAAAAACTGTTTCTT. Translating gives CASSNPRTTNEKLFL.

This clonotype was recorded only once. The chain combines TRBV29-1 with TRBJ2-3; TRBD1 matches 9 bases. J lost 2 bases, V lost 4 bases, and 7 bases had no gene match. The V gene's germline CDR1 is SQVTM and CDR2 ANQGSEA. The CDR3 totals 15 residues. CDR3 sequence: CSVGGTGIFTDTQYF. CDR3 DNA sequence: TGCAGCGTTGGGGGGACAGGGATTTTCACAGATACGCAGTATTTT.

About this clonotype itself: This is likely a read error, given that the CDR3 carries no conserved phenylalanine or tryptophan at its end. This chain uses TRBV7-2 with TRBJ2-5, with 8 positions matching TRBD1. With 5 bases clipped from V and 4 bases from J, the junction kept 6 bases outside the gene matches. The V gene's germline CDR1 is SGHTA and CDR2 FQGNSA. There are 14 residues in the CDR3. The CDR3 region is CASSVRQGAETQYL. CDR3 nucleotide sequence: TGTGCCAGCAGCGTAAGGCAGGGGGCAGAGACCCAGTACTTA.

V is TRBV5-1 and J is TRBJ2-4; D is possibly TRBD2 (6 bases). The V end was cut by 4 bases, the J end by 13 bases, with 12 bases between. The germline V gene has CDR1 SGHRS and CDR2 YFSETQ. This CDR3 comprises 11 residues. The CDR3 DNA follows: TGCGCCAGCAGCAGGGACTTGGAGCAGTACTTC. It is translated as CASSRDLEQYF.